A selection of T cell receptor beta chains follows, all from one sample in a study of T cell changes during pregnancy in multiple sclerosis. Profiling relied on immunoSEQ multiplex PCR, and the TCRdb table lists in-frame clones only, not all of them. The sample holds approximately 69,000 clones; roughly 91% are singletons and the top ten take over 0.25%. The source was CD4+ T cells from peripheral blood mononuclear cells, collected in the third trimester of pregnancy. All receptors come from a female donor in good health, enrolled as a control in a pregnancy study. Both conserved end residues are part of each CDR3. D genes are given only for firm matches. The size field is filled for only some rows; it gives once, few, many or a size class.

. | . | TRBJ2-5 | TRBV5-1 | TGCGCCAGCAGCTTGGACACCGGGTCCCAAGAGACCCAGTACTTC | CASSLDTGSQETQYF
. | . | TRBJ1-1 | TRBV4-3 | TGCGCCAGCAGCCAAGATTGGCCCACTACCACTGAAGCTTTCTTT | CASSQDWPTTTEAFF
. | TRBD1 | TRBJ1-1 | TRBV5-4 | TGTGCCAGCAGTTCTGACAGGGGTAGGAGGAACACTGAAGCTTTCTTT | CASSSDRGRRNTEAFF
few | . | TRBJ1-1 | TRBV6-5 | TGTGCCAGCAGTAACGCAGGCTTTAACACTGAAGCTTTCTTT | CASSNAGFNTEAFF
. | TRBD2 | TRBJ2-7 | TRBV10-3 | TGTGCCATCCTAAAGGCTAGCGGGGACGAGCAGTACTTC | CAILKASGDEQYF
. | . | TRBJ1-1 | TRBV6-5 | TGTGCCAGCAGTCCCCCCATGAACACTGAAGCTTTCTTT | CASSPPMNTEAFF
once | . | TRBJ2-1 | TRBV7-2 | TGTGCCAGCAGCTTAGCGCATGTCCAGGGTCCCTACAATGAGCAGTTCTTC | CASSLAHVQGPYNEQFF
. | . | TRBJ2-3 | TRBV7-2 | TGTGCCAGCACCTTCAGACTAGGAGATACGCAGTATTTT | CASTFRLGDTQYF
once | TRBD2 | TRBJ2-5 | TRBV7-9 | TGTGCCAGCAGCTTCACGGGGGGAGAGACCCAGTACTTC | CASSFTGGETQYF
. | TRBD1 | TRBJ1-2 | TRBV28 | TGTGCCAGCAGTTCTCCTCGGGACAGGGGGCGCGGTGGCTACACCTTC | CASSSPRDRGRGGYTF
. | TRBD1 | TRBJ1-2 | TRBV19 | TGTGCCAGTACCCGGGTAGGACAGGGATACGGCTACACCTTC | CASTRVGQGYGYTF
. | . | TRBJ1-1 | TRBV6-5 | TGTGCCAGCAGTTCCGCTTGGATGGGGAGAGCTTTCTTT | CASSSAWMGRAFF
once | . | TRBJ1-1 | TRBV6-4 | TGTGCCAGCAGTCAGGTAGACAGCCCGGGTACTGAAGCTTTCTTT | CASSQVDSPGTEAFF
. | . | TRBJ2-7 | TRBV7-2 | TGTGCCAGCAGCTTGGGTACTGTGGGGAGCCTACGAGGGCAGTACTTC | CASSLGTVGSLRGQYF
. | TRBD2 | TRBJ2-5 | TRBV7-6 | TGTGCCAGCAGCTTAGATAGCGGGGGGTTTGAGACCCAGTACTTC | CASSLDSGGFETQYF
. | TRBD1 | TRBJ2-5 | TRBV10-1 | TGCGCCAGCCCTAAGACAGGGAAAGAGACCCAGTACTTC | CASPKTGKETQYF
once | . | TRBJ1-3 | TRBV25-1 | TGTGCCAGCGCGATTAGCTCTGGAAACACCATATATTTT | CASAISSGNTIYF
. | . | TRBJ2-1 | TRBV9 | TGTGCCAGCAGCGTAGGCTATAGTACTTTCCCCTACAATGAGCAGTTCTTC | CASSVGYSTFPYNEQFF
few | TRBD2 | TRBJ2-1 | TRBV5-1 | TGCGCCAGCAGCTTGAATAGCGGGGGGGCCAATGAGCAGTTCTTC | CASSLNSGGANEQFF
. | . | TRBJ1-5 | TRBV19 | TGTGCCAGTAGTTTAGGGGGGAGGGGATTGAGTCAGCCCCAGCATTTT | CASSLGGRGLSQPQHF
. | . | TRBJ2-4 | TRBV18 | TGTGCCAGCTCACCACCGGGGGCTCTAGCCAAAAACATTCAGTACTTC | CASSPPGALAKNIQYF
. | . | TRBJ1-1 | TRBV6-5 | TGTGCCAGCAGTTACTTGGCAGGGGAGGGCACTGAAGCTTTCTTT | CASSYLAGEGTEAFF
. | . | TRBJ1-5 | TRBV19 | TGTGCCAGTAGTACGGACTTTTGGCGCAATCAGCCCCAGCATTTT | CASSTDFWRNQPQHF
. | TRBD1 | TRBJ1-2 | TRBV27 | TGTGCCAGCAGTTTAAGGGGGGACAGGGGATTTGATGGCTACACCTTC | CASSLRGDRGFDGYTF
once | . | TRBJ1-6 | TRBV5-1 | TGCGCCAGCAGCAACAGACAAGGGGATTCACCCCTCCACTTT | CASSNRQGDSPLHF
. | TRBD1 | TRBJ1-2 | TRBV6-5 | TGTGCCAGCAGTTTACCGGGACAGGGTACCTATGGCTACACCTTC | CASSLPGQGTYGYTF
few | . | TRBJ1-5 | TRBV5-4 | TGTGCCAGCAGTCCCGACCCGGGGCAGCCCCAGCATTTT | CASSPDPGQPQHF
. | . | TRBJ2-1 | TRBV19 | TGTGCCAGTAAAGGGCAGGGGGGTCGCTCCGGGAACAATGAGCAGTTCTTC | CASKGQGGRSGNNEQFF
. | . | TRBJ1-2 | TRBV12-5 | TGTGCTAGTGGTTTGGTAACAGGTGTTAACTATGGCTACACCTTC | CASGLVTGVNYGYTF
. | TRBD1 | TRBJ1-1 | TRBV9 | TGTGCCAGCAGCCTTCGTATTTCAGGGGGTTTTACTGAAGCTTTCTTT | CASSLRISGGFTEAFF
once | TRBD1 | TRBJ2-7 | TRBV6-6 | TGTGCCAGCAGGATAAACAGGGGGCTTAATAGCGAGCAGTACTTC | CASRINRGLNSEQYF
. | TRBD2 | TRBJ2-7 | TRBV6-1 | TGTGCCAGCAGTGAAGTAGGACTAGCGATAGGAGAGCAGTACTTC | CASSEVGLAIGEQYF
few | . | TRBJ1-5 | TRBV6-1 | TGTGCCAGTAGTGGGGATAGGGGTCAGCCCCAGCATTTT | CASSGDRGQPQHF
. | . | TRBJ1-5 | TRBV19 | TGTGCCAGTTGCCCTACCGTTTATAGCAATCAGCCCCAGCATTTT | CASCPTVYSNQPQHF
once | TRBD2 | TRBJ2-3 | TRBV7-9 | TGTGCCAGCGGGGGACTAACCACAGATACGCAGTATTTT | CASGGLTTDTQYF
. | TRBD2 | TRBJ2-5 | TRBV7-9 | TGTGCCAGCAGCGAACTAGCGGGGGGCCACTCTTCGGAGACCCAGTACTTC | CASSELAGGHSSETQYF
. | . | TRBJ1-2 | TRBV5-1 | TGCGCCAGCAGCTTGTCCGTCCTCCATGGCTACACCTTC | CASSLSVLHGYTF
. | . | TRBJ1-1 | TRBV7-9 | TGTGCCAGCGGCAAGGAGGGGAACACTGAAGCTTTCTTT | CASGKEGNTEAFF
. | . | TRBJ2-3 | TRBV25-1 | TGTGCCAGCAGCCCCCAGGGGGGCACACGCACAGATACGCAGTATTTT | CASSPQGGTRTDTQYF
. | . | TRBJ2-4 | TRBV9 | TGTGCCAGCAGCAACAGGGAACGGGACATTCAGTACTTC | CASSNRERDIQYF
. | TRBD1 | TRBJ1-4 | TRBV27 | TGTGCCAGCAGGGCGACAGGGGGCCTCGGCACTAATGAAAAACTGTTTTTT | CASRATGGLGTNEKLFF